This T cell receptor beta chain was found in a study of cytomegalovirus exposure and HLA in healthy donors. General study results and limits: Because they were indistinguishable, some V segments, including TRBV6-2 and TRBV6-3, were excluded. Roughly even sequencing depth across donors was the assumption behind the presence/absence analyses. Sequencing likely produced, as an artifact, a cluster of highly shared sequence variants.

PCR used 60 Vbeta primers and 13 Jbeta primers. Method: immunoSEQ multiplex PCR; TCRdb's copy keeps in-frame clones and lacks some. The top ten hold 6.6% of the sample, which has some 150,000 clones, 65% to 90% seen once. The germline CDR1 and CDR2 sequences are SNHLY and FYNNEI. The CDR3 sequence is 16 residues long. Between the trimmed V and J ends, which lost 3 bases and 3 bases, there was a span of 17 bases. On this clone itself: Its antigen is undetermined.

The TCR comes from a woman aged 50 to 60 in good health and CMV-seropositive. Sequenced input: PBMCs. The chain has TRBV2 and TRBJ1-2; D remains unclear. CDR3 in DNA: TGTGCCAGCAGTGAGGACGTGAGGGCGTTGCACTATGGCTACACCTTC. Translation: CASSEDVRALHYGYTF. The variable domain in full, completed from reference TRBV2 and TRBJ1-2, reads EPEVTQTPSHQVTQMGQEVILRCVPISNHLYFYWYRQILGQKVEFLVSFYNNEISEKSEIFDDQFSVERPDGSNFTLKIRSTKLEDSAMYFCASSEDVRALHYGYTFGSGTRLTVV.